The 32 T cell receptor beta chains in this list originate from one sample, sequenced in a study of beta chain features in type 1 diabetes. Study results and limitations: When Type 1 diabetes patients were examined, their TCRB CDR3s proved moderately but significantly shorter in all four CD4+ subsets.

These receptors lack a known antigen. Investigators reverse transcribed all isolated RNA, so they sequenced expressed TCRB transcripts. The table came from immunoSEQ multiplex PCR; TCRdb's copy has only in-frame clones and leaves some out. The data hold around 340,000 clones, with 9.3% observed a single time. Sequenced material: central memory CD4+ T cells from blood. These receptors all come from a man aged 25-40 years with type 1 diabetes.

This clone came up a few times. J is TRBJ2-2 and V is TRBV14; 9 bases align to TRBD1. This CDR3 has 14 residues. The germline V gene has CDR1 SGHDN and CDR2 FVKESK. After removal of 4 bases from V and 6 bases from J, the junction contained 3 bases not matched to a gene. CDR3 DNA sequence: TGTGCCAGCAGCCGGGACAGGGCGCCCGGGGAGCTGTTTTTT. Residues: CASSRDRAPGELFF.

This rearrangement joins TRBV7-2 to TRBJ2-1; a possible D gene is TRBD1 (6 bases). The CDR3 loop spans 14 amino acids. V lost 5 bases and J 4 bases, leaving 12 bases between the germline ends. The V gene's germline CDR1 is SGHTA and CDR2 FQGNSA. For the CDR3, the DNA is TGTGCCAGCAGCCCCCGGGACAAATACAATGAGCAGTTCTTC. This translates into CASSPRDKYNEQFF.

This clone came up a few times. The chain carries TRBV6-5 and TRBJ2-2; D might be TRBD1 (6 bases). CDR1 and CDR2 (germline): MNHEY, SVGAGI. This CDR3 contains 15 residues. Deletions cut 8 bases from V and 5 bases from J, with 18 bases between. The CDR3 nucleotides are TGTGCCAGCCGTCGACTACAGGGATCAACCGGGGAGCTGTTTTTT. It yields the protein CASRRLQGSTGELFF.

This clone was detected only a few times. The V and J genes are TRBV29-1 and TRBJ2-1; TRBD2 matches at 11 bases. This CDR3 has 14 amino acids. V lost 7 bases to trimming and J lost 5 bases; unmatched junction nucleotides: 7. Germline V gene lookup returns CDR1 SQVTM and CDR2 ANQGSEA. CDR3 bases: TGCAGCGCTCTTAGCGGGGGGGCCCACAATGAGCAGTTCTTC. It is translated as CSALSGGAHNEQFF.

This clone was seen a few times. The CDR3 coding sequence is TGCGCCAGCAGCTTGAACGGATTGCCCTATGGCTACACCTTC. Translating gives CASSLNGLPYGYTF. The chain employs TRBV5-1 and TRBJ1-2; no clear D. The CDR3 has 14 amino acids. CDR1 SGHRS and CDR2 YFSETQ come from the germline V gene. Trimming left V 1 base short and J 4 bases short, with 11 bases between.

The V gene is TRBV9, the J gene TRBJ1-6; TRBD1 matches at 8 bases. Germline V lookup: CDR1 SGDLS, CDR2 YYNGEE. The length of the CDR3 is 15 residues. Germline trimming cut 3 bases from V and 8 bases from J; bases unmatched to any gene: 7. Written as DNA, the CDR3 is TGTGCCAGCAGCGGAGGACAGGGCGGGGATTCACCCCTCCACTTT. Translation: CASSGGQGGDSPLHF.

At least ten counts were recorded for this clone. This chain joins TRBV29-1 and TRBJ2-6; no definite D call. Germline-derived CDR1 and CDR2 are SQVTM and ANQGSEA. CDR3 length equals 13 residues. Between the trimmed V and J ends, which lost 7 bases and 0 bases, there was a span of 7 bases. The CDR3 is CSADISGANVLTF. In DNA form, the CDR3 reads TGCAGCGCCGACATCTCTGGGGCCAACGTCCTGACTTTC.

J is TRBJ2-4 and V is TRBV6-6, with TRBD2 matching 10 bases. The V gene end was trimmed by 6 bases and the J gene end by 2 bases; junction bases not matched to a gene: 7. Looked up from germline, CDR1 is MNHNY and CDR2 is SVGAGI (reference sequence). The CDR3 length is 16 residues. The DNA of the CDR3 is TGTGCCAGCAGCACTGGACTAGCGGCGACCAAAAACATTCAGTACTTC. This sequence encodes CASSTGLAATKNIQYF.

The V call is TRBV19, the J call TRBJ2-3; 12 positions agree with TRBD2. CDR1 LNHDA and CDR2 SQIVND come from the germline V gene (reference sequence). V dropped 2 bases and J dropped 4; count of bases not matched to a gene: 1. The CDR3 has 15 residues. CDR3 coding DNA: TGTGCCAGTAGTATACTAGCGGGGGGGTCAGATACGCAGTATTTT. The encoded protein is CASSILAGGSDTQYF.

This clone has only a few counts. Other DNA sequences from this sample encode an identical CDR3 as well. This rearrangement joins TRBV18 to TRBJ1-1, with no clear D. This CDR3 comprises 14 residues. Germline CDR1 and CDR2: KGHSH and LQKENI. Trimming left V 3 bases short and J 1 base short, with 9 bases between. CDR3 DNA sequence: TGTGCCAGCTCACCGGGCGGCGGGAACACTGAAGCTTTCTTT. It specifies CASSPGGGNTEAFF.

V usage is TRBV28 and J usage is TRBJ2-7; 9 bases are a match to TRBD1. CDR1 is MDHEN and CDR2 is SYDVKM in the germline V gene. V was clipped by 3 bases and J by 3 bases; unmatched bases: 6. There are 15 residues in the CDR3. Written as DNA, the CDR3 is TGTGCCAGCAGTTTGAGTGGACAGGGGCTCTACGAGCAGTACTTC. This sequence encodes CASSLSGQGLYEQYF.

This clone was observed a few times. This CDR3 is CASSSGGGGQPQHF. The CDR3 nucleotides are TGTGCCAGCAGCTCCGGAGGAGGGGGACAGCCCCAGCATTTT. The chain combines TRBV7-9 with TRBJ1-5, with D maybe TRBD1 (6 bases). The V gene's germline CDR1 is SEHNR and CDR2 FQNEAQ (reference sequence). The CDR3 runs 14 residues. The V end was cut by 4 bases, the J end by 7 bases, with 14 bases between. Based on the CDR3 plus reference TRBV7-9 and TRBJ1-5, the full variable domain is DTGVSQNPRHKITKRGQNVTFRCDPISEHNRLYWYRQTLGQGPEFLTYFQNEAQLEKSRLLSDRFSAERPKGSFSTLEIQRTEQGDSAMYLCASSSGGGGQPQHFGDGTRLSIL.

The chain has TRBV7-8 and TRBJ2-7; tentatively, D is TRBD1 or TRBD2 (6 bases each). The V and J ends lost 5 bases and 0 bases respectively, with 11 bases between them. The V gene's germline CDR1 is SGHVS and CDR2 FQNEAQ. The CDR3 is 14 amino acids. The CDR3 DNA sequence: TGTGCCAGCAGCAGGGGGGAGAGCTCCTACGAGCAGTACTTC. This codes for CASSRGESSYEQYF.

The gene calls are TRBV5-8 and TRBJ2-2, with D hard to call. The germline gives CDR1 SGHTS, CDR2 YDEGEE. V was cut by 0 bases and J by 0 bases, with 3 bases left in between. The CDR3 is made up of 14 amino acids. The CDR3 coding sequence is TGTGCCAGCAGCTTGGGGGCGAACACCGGGGAGCTGTTTTTT. Residues: CASSLGANTGELFF. Full variable domain (outside the CDR3, taken from reference TRBV5-8 and TRBJ2-2): EAGVTQSPTHLIKTRGQQATLRCSPISGHTSVYWYQQALGLGLQFLLWYDEGEERNRGNFPPRFSGRQFPNYSSELNVNALELEDSALYLCASSLGANTGELFFGEGSRLTVL.

This clone was recorded a few times. This sequence joins TRBV6-5 and TRBJ2-3; D could derive from TRBD1 or TRBD2 (6 bases each). The ends were cut back, 1 base at V and 3 bases at J, with 11 bases in the middle. CDR1 MNHEY and CDR2 SVGAGI come from the germline V gene. CDR3 length: 15 amino acids. CDR3 coding DNA: TGTGCCAGCAGTTACTGGGGGGCCGAGACAGATACGCAGTATTTT. Translating gives CASSYWGAETDTQYF.

The chain couples TRBV18 to TRBJ2-2; 11 bases match TRBD2. Trimming took 8 bases from V and 1 from J; bases not matched to a gene: 3. Germline CDR1 reads KGHSH; CDR2 reads LQKENI. The length of the CDR3 is 15 residues. CDR3 sequence (DNA): TGTGCCAGCCCTGGACTAGCGGGGAACACCGGGGAGCTGTTTTTT. As protein: CASPGLAGNTGELFF. The full variable domain, rest sourced from reference TRBV18 and TRBJ2-2, is NAGVMQNPRHLVRRRGQEARLRCSPMKGHSHVYWYRQLPEEGLKFMVYLQKENIIDESGMPKERFSAEFPKEGPSILRIQQVVRGDSAAYFCASPGLAGNTGELFFGEGSRLTVL.

This clone has a handful of counts. DNA for the CDR3: TGCGCCAGCAGCTTGATAATCGCCTCCGGAGGCACTGAAGCTTTCTTT. It specifies CASSLIIASGGTEAFF. This rearrangement joins TRBV5-1 to TRBJ1-1, with D hard to call. The length of the CDR3 is 16 residues. The V and J ends lost 1 base and 4 bases respectively, with 17 bases between them. Germline assignment: CDR1 SGHRS and CDR2 YFSETQ.

This clone was found many times. V gene TRBV4-1 combines with J gene TRBJ2-7; 13 bases agree with TRBD2. The CDR3 totals 17 residues. V lost 0 bases to trimming and J lost 1 base; unmatched junction nucleotides: 3. Germline V lookup: CDR1 MGHRA, CDR2 YSYEKL. CDR3: CASSQDRTSGGSYEQYF. The CDR3 DNA reads as TGCGCCAGCAGCCAAGACCGGACTAGCGGGGGATCCTACGAGCAGTACTTC.

Only a few counts were recorded for this clone. CDR3 sequence reads: CASRLGAGGRKLFF. The CDR3 DNA is TGTGCCAGCAGGCTCGGGGCTGGAGGGCGAAAACTGTTTTTT. This chain links TRBV6-5 with TRBJ1-4, with D possibly matching TRBD1 (5 bases). Germline V CDR1 and CDR2: MNHEY, SVGAGI. The CDR3 contains 14 residues. The ends were cut back, 6 bases at V and 10 bases at J, with 18 bases in the middle.

This clone was seen more than once but under ten times. The chain couples TRBV10-3 to TRBJ2-3; unclear D gene. CDR3 size: 12 residues. Germline CDR1 reads ENHRY; CDR2 reads SYGVKD. The V and J ends lost 6 bases and 6 bases respectively, with 10 bases between them. CDR3 in DNA: TGTGCCATCAGCGCCAACACGGATACGCAGTATTTT. Translating gives CAISANTDTQYF.

This clone was detected only a few times. The gene calls are TRBV19 and TRBJ2-3; 8 bases agree with TRBD2. Germline V gives CDR1 LNHDA, CDR2 SQIVND (reference sequence). The junction had 10 bases not matched to a gene; V was cut back by 7 bases and J by 4 bases. This CDR3 is 15 amino acids long. The CDR3 loop is CASTPLTGGPDTQYF. As DNA, the CDR3 is TGTGCCAGTACCCCTCTTACGGGGGGGCCAGATACGCAGTATTTT. The full variable domain, with the rest looked up from reference TRBV19 and TRBJ2-3, is DGGITQSPKYLFRKEGQNVTLSCEQNLNHDAMYWYRQDPGQGLRLIYYSQIVNDFQKGDIAEGYSVSREKKESFPLTVTSAQKNPTAFYLCASTPLTGGPDTQYFGPGTRLTVL.

V is TRBV7-2 and J is TRBJ1-5; D perhaps matches TRBD1 (6 bases). From germline, CDR1 is SGHTA and CDR2 FQGNSA. The V and J ends lost 6 bases and 0 bases respectively, with 21 bases between them. The CDR3 has 18 amino acids. The CDR3 nucleotides read TGTGCCAGCAGTCCGGCGGGGGGCGCCTGGACTAGCAATCAGCCCCAGCATTTT. As protein: CASSPAGGAWTSNQPQHF.

The CDR3 loop reads CASSVGRASYEQYF. Here the CDR3 DNA reads TGTGCCAGCAGCGTTGGACGTGCGTCCTACGAGCAGTACTTC. This chain connects TRBV7-6 to TRBJ2-7, with D unresolved. Germline loops: CDR1 SGHVS, CDR2 FNYEAQ. The CDR3 extends over 14 amino acids. The V end was cut by 5 bases, the J end by 1 base, with 12 bases between.

This clone appeared a few times. The chain carries TRBV10-3 and TRBJ1-4; 9 bases map to TRBD1. Germline values: CDR1 ENHRY, CDR2 SYGVKD. The CDR3 has 16 residues. V shed 3 bases, J shed 4 bases, and the junction held 6 bases outside the gene matches. This chain's CDR3 is CAISESGTGFNEKLFF. The CDR3 DNA follows: TGTGCCATCAGTGAATCCGGGACAGGGTTTAATGAAAAACTGTTTTTT.

V gene TRBV18 combines with J gene TRBJ1-4; D not resolved. CDR1 and CDR2 (germline): KGHSH, LQKENI. The CDR3 consists of 17 residues. V dropped 3 bases and J dropped 0 bases, with 14 bases sitting between them. The chain's CDR3 is CASSPNLGGATNEKLFF. In DNA, the CDR3 is TGTGCCAGCTCACCGAACTTGGGCGGAGCAACTAATGAAAAACTGTTTTTT.

The V and J genes are TRBV18 and TRBJ2-3; TRBD1 might be the D (6 bases). The germline V and J ends were trimmed by 5 bases and 6 bases, with 18 bases remaining between them. This CDR3 contains 15 residues. Germline V gives CDR1 KGHSH, CDR2 LQKENI. The CDR3 here is CASSAGAGPLDTQYF. The DNA of the CDR3 is TGTGCCAGCTCAGCAGGGGCCGGACCCCTTGATACGCAGTATTTT.

In this sample, this clone turned up a few times. This sequence joins TRBV28 and TRBJ2-7, with D perhaps matching TRBD2 (7 bases). Looked up from germline, CDR1 is MDHEN and CDR2 is SYDVKM. There are 14 residues in the CDR3. The V gene lost 6 bases and the J gene lost 2 bases, with 14 bases spanning the gap. The CDR3, as DNA: TGTGCCAGCAGCGTAGGGGGGGCCCCCTACGAGCAGTACTTC. Protein sequence: CASSVGGAPYEQYF.

This clone was picked up many times. This CDR3 reads CAIMGTGAGELFF. The CDR3 DNA follows: TGTGCCATCATGGGGACAGGGGCCGGGGAGCTGTTTTTT. This chain uses TRBV10-3 with TRBJ2-2; the match to TRBD1 covers 10 bases. With 7 bases clipped from V and 6 bases from J, the junction kept 2 bases outside the gene matches. The CDR3 covers 13 residues. CDR1 is ENHRY, CDR2 SYGVKD, per germline.

There are a few counts of this clone. The V gene is TRBV19, the J gene TRBJ2-6, with 9 positions matching TRBD2. Germline V CDR1 and CDR2: LNHDA, SQIVND (reference sequence). The CDR3 is made up of 16 amino acids. After removal of 6 bases from V and 0 bases from J, the junction contained 3 bases not matched to a gene. CDR3: CASRLAGSSGANVLTF. The CDR3, as DNA: TGTGCCAGTAGACTAGCGGGCAGCTCTGGGGCCAACGTCCTGACTTTC.

A few counts support this clone. The sample contains more than one DNA sequence encoding this CDR3. The chain has TRBV28 and TRBJ1-1; D call uncertain. V was clipped by 1 base and J by 4 bases, with 7 bases between them. The CDR3 covers 13 residues. CDR1 and CDR2 from the germline V gene are MDHEN and SYDVKM. CDR3 in amino acids: CASSLSRATEAFF. The CDR3 DNA reads as TGTGCCAGCAGTTTATCCCGGGCCACTGAAGCTTTCTTT.

This clone has more than one count but fewer than ten. The chain is built from TRBV15 and TRBJ1-4; unclear D gene. Germline CDR1 is LNHNV and CDR2 is YYDKDF (reference sequence). The CDR3 consists of 12 residues. V was clipped by 3 bases and J by 8 bases, with 7 bases between them. The CDR3: CATSSFGEKLFF. Here the CDR3 DNA reads TGTGCCACCAGCAGTTTCGGGGAAAAACTGTTTTTT. Full variable domain (missing parts from reference TRBV15 and TRBJ1-4): DAMVIQNPRYQVTQFGKPVTLSCSQTLNHNVMYWYQQKSSQAPKLLFHYYDKDFNNEADTPDNFQSRRPNTSFCFLDIRSPGLGDTAMYLCATSSFGEKLFFGSGTQLSVL.

This clone was detected a few times. This chain connects TRBV7-9 to TRBJ1-2; no definite D call. The CDR3 is 15 residues long. Germline V lookup: CDR1 SEHNR, CDR2 FQNEAQ (reference sequence). Trimming pared 4 bases from V and 6 bases from J, leaving 18 bases between. In nucleotides, the CDR3 is TGTGCCAGCAGCTCCCCTCGAAGACCGCGGGATGGCTACACCTTC. Its translation is CASSSPRRPRDGYTF.